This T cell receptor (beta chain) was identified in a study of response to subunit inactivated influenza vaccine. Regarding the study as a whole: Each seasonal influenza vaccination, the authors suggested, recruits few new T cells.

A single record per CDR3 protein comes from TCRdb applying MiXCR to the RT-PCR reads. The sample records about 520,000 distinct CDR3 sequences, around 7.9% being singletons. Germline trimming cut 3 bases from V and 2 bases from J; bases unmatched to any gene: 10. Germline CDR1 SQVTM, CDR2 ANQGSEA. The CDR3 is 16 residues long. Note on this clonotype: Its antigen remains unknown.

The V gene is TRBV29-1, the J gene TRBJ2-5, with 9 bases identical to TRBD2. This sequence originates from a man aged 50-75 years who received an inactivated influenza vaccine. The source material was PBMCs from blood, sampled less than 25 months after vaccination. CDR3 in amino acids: CSVEGSGGHSQETQYF. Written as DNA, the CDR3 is TGCAGCGTTGAGGGTAGCGGGGGCCATTCACAAGAGACCCAGTACTTC.